This T cell receptor (beta chain) was sequenced in a study of blood T cell repertoires in COVID-19. Across the study: Acute-phase and convalescent COVID-19 samples originated in the United States, Italy and Spain.

How the authors handled the data: Using reference gene primer amplification, nucleated cell counts were estimated. The protocol was immunoSEQ multiplex PCR, while the TCRdb copy is restricted to in-frame clones and leaves out a portion. V, J and clone size reflect that table, while D and trimming were determined from the DNA. Of 250,000 to 300,000 clones listed, roughly nine tenths are singletons. J lost 9 bases, V lost 4 bases, and 10 bases had no gene match. Germline V CDR1 and CDR2: SGHRS, YFSETQ. The CDR3 totals 14 residues. This clonotype was obtained from a woman aged 25 to 39 with COVID-19, enrolled during active disease. Sequenced material: peripheral blood. V gene TRBV5-1 combines with J gene TRBJ1-5; TRBD1 aligns across 7 bases. CDR3 in amino acids: CASSPGTALAPQHF. In DNA, the CDR3 is TGCGCCAGCAGCCCTGGGACAGCCCTGGCGCCCCAGCATTTT.